One T cell receptor (beta chain) is described in this entry. This entry is derived from a study of siplizumab effects on memory and regulatory T cells. This table comes from immunoSEQ multiplex PCR, and its TCRdb copy is limited to in-frame clones, with some not included. The table includes roughly 40,000 clones, about 89% detected once. Germline CDR1 SGHAT, CDR2 FQDESV (reference sequence). The CDR3 has 16 amino acids. J gave up 2 bases and V 1 base, and 6 bases lay outside the gene matches. Sequenced: naive CD4+ T cells sorted from blood. The chain joins TRBV11-1 to TRBJ2-5; 8 bases are shared with TRBD1. The receptor's source is a human donor in good health. The CDR3 nucleotides are TGTGCCAGCAGCTTAGATCATAGGACAGGGCAAGAGACCCAGTACTTC. It specifies CASSLDHRTGQETQYF.